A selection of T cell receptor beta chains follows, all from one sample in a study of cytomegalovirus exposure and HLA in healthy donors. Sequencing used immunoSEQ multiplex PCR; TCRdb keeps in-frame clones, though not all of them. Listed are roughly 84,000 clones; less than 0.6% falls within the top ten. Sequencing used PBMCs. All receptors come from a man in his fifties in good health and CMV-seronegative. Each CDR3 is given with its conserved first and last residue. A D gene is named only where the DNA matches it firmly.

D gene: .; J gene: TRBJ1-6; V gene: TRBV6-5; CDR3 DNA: TGTGCCAGCAGTTACACCCACAGGGTGGGGAGTTCACCCCTCCACTTT; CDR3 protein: CASSYTHRVGSSPLHF
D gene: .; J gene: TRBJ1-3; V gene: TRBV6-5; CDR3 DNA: TGTGCCAGCAGTTCAGACGCTGCCGGGTTGGGAAACACCATATATTTT; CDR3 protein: CASSSDAAGLGNTIYF
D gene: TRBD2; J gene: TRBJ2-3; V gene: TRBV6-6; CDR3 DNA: TGTGCCAGCAGCGGTCAGCGGGGGGGCACAGATACGCAGTATTTT; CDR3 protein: CASSGQRGGTDTQYF
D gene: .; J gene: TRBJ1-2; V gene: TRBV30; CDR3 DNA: TGTGCCTGGAGGGCCGCAAGGGGCCCGGGCTATGGCTACACCTTC; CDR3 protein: CAWRAARGPGYGYTF
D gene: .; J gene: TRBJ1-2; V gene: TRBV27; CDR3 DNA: TGTGCCAGCAGTTATCGAGGGTATGGCTACACCTTC; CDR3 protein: CASSYRGYGYTF
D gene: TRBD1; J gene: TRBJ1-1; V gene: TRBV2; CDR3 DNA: TGTGCCAGCAGTGAACCTACAGGGGAAACTGAAGCTTTCTTT; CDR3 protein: CASSEPTGETEAFF
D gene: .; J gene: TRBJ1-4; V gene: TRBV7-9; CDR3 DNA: TGTGCCAGCAGCTCCAGTGGTGAAAAACTGTTTTTT; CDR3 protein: CASSSSGEKLFF
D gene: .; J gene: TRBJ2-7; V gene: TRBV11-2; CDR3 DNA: TGTGCCAGCAGGTACCCACAGGGTTACGAGCAGTACTTC; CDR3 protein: CASRYPQGYEQYF
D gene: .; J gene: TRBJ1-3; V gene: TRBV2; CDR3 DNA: TGTGCCAGCAGGGCCAGGACATCAGTCTCTGGAAACACCATATATTTT; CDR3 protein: CASRARTSVSGNTIYF
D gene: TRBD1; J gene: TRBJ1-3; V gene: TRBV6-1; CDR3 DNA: TGTGCCAGCACTGCAGGGGGTTCGAGAAACACCATATATTTT; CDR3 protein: CASTAGGSRNTIYF
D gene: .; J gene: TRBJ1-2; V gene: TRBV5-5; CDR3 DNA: TGTGCCAGCAGCTTGCAGGTTTTACGGTATGGCTACACCTTC; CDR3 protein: CASSLQVLRYGYTF
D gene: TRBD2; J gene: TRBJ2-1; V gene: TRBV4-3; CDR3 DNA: TGCGCCAGCAGCCAAGATAGGGGCGGGGGGGTTTTTGGCTCCTACAATGAGCAGTTCTTC; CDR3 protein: CASSQDRGGGVFGSYNEQFF
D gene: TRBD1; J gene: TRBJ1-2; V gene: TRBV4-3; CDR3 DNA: TGCGCCAGCAGCCAAGATTCGGGACAGGGGTATGGCTACACCTTC; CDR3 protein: CASSQDSGQGYGYTF
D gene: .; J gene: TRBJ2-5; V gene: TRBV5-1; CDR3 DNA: TGCGCCAGCAGCATTCTCCCCGGCGGGGAAGAGACCCAGTACTTC; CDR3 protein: CASSILPGGEETQYF
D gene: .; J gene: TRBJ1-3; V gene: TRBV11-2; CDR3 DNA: TGTGCCAGCAGCCCCACCCAGGGTGCTGGAAACACCATATATTTT; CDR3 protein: CASSPTQGAGNTIYF